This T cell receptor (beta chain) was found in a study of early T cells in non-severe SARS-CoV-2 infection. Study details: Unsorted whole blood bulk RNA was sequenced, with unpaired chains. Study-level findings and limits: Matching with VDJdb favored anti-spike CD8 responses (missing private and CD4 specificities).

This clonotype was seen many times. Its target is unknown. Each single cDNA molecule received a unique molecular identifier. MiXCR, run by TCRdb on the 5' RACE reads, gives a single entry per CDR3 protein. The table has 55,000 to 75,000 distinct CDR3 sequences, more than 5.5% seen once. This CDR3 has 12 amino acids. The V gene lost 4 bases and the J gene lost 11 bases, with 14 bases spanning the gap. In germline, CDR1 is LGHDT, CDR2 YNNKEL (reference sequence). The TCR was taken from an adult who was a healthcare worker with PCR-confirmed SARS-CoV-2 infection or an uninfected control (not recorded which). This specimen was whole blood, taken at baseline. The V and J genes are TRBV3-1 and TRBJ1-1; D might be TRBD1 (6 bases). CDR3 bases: TGTGCCAGCAGCCGAGACAGGTTCCGGGCTTTCTTT. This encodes CASSRDRFRAFF. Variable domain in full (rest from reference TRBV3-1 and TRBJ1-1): DTAVSQTPKYLVTQMGNDKSIKCEQNLGHDTMYWYKQDSKKFLKIMFSYNNKELIINETVPNRFSPKSPDKAHLNLHINSLELGDSAVYFCASSRDRFRAFFGQGTRLTVV.